This T cell receptor (beta chain) came from a study of response to subunit inactivated influenza vaccine. General study findings and limits: It was suggested by the authors that few new T cells are recruited by each seasonal influenza vaccination.

With 5 bases removed from V and 3 bases from J, the gap between germline ends came to 3 bases. CDR3 length: 11 amino acids. At least ten counts were recorded for this clonotype. What it recognizes is unknown. MiXCR, applied by TCRdb to the RT-PCR reads, yields one record per CDR3 protein. The profile shows 200,000 to 300,000 distinct CDR3 sequences, more than 10% of them singletons. The rearrangement links TRBV12-3 or TRBV12-4 to TRBJ2-3; D gene unclear. The specimen was non-naive T cells sorted from PBMCs, collected roughly 15 days before vaccination. The receptor's source is a man aged 45-65 years who received an inactivated influenza vaccine. The CDR3 DNA follows: TGTGCCAGCAGTCAGACAGATACGCAGTATTTT. Its translation: CASSQTDTQYF.